The T cell receptor (beta chain) under discussion was sequenced for a study of T cells in Graves' hyperthyroidism and ophthalmopathy. The CDR3 regions of TCR beta were amplified from RNA transcripts. The HTBI primer set served for first-round RT-PCR of the TCR CDR3. In TCRdb, the multiplex PCR reads were re-called with MiXCR into one record per CDR3 protein. The repertoire holds 500,000 to 650,000 distinct CDR3 sequences, with about 45% as singletons. The CDR3 sequence is 16 residues long. Germline V CDR1 and CDR2: MNHEY, SVGEGT. Trimming left V 6 bases short and J 7 bases short, with 22 bases between. In this sample, this clonotype turned up many times.

The J gene is TRBJ1-5, the V gene TRBV6-2 or TRBV6-3; TRBD1 might be the D (6 bases). The TCR originated in an adult woman with Graves' disease, either hyperthyroidism or ophthalmopathy (not recorded which). Sequenced sample: peripheral blood or thyroid tissue (not recorded which). The CDR3 is CASSKGVGGVRQPQHF. CDR3 DNA: TGTGCCAGCAGCAAGGGGGTCGGGGGAGTAAGGCAGCCCCAGCATTTT.